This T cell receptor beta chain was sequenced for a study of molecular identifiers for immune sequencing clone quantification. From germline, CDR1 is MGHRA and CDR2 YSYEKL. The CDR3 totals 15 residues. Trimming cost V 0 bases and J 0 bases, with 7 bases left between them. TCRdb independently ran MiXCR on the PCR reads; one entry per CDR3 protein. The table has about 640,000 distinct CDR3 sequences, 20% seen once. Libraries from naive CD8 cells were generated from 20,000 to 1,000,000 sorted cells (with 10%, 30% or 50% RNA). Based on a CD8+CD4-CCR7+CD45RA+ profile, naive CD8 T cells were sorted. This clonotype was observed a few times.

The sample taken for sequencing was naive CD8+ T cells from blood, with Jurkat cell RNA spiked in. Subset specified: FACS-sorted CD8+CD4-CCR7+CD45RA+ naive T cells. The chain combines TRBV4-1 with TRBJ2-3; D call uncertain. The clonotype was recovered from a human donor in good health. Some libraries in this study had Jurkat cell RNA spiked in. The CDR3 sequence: CASSQEVSSTDTQYF. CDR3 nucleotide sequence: TGCGCCAGCAGCCAAGAGGTGAGCAGCACAGATACGCAGTATTTT.